These T cell receptor beta chains were read from a single sample in a study of beta chain features in type 1 diabetes. Only in-frame clones appear in the TCRdb table, and some are missing; sequencing was by immunoSEQ multiplex PCR. The repertoire consists of roughly 290,000 clones, with about 15% occurring once and the leading ten covering roughly 0.015%. Sequencing was carried out using naive CD4+ T cells from blood. All receptors derive from a man in his late teens or twenties with type 1 diabetes. CDR3s include the opening cysteine and the closing phenylalanine or tryptophan. A D gene is named only where the DNA matches it firmly. Size tells how often a clone was seen (once, few, many) or the class of an expanded clone, and some rows leave it out.

size: NA; V: TRBV9; J: TRBJ2-3; D: TRBD2; DNA: TGTGCCAGCAGCCCCCGGACTAGAACAGATACGCAGTATTTT; CDR3: CASSPRTRTDTQYF
size: NA; V: TRBV15; J: TRBJ1-5; D: NA; DNA: TGTGCCACCAGCAGAGATCCGGATCAGCCCCAGCATTTT; CDR3: CATSRDPDQPQHF
size: NA; V: TRBV6-6; J: TRBJ2-1; D: TRBD2; DNA: TGTGCCAGCGGGACTAGCGACTACAATTCGCAGTTCTTC; CDR3: CASGTSDYNSQFF
size: NA; V: TRBV5-1; J: TRBJ1-5; D: NA; DNA: TGCGCCAGCAGCTTGGGGGGCTTCGAGCAGCCCCAGCATTTT; CDR3: CASSLGGFEQPQHF
size: few; V: TRBV9; J: TRBJ2-3; D: NA; DNA: TGTGCCAGCAGCCCCGTCGGCGGGAGCACAGATACGCAGTATTTT; CDR3: CASSPVGGSTDTQYF
size: few; V: TRBV7-2; J: TRBJ2-5; D: NA; DNA: TGTGCCAGCAGCTCGGGGTACCGGGAGACCCAGTACTTC; CDR3: CASSSGYRETQYF
size: NA; V: TRBV11-2; J: TRBJ2-1; D: NA; DNA: TGTGCCAGCAGCTTATGGGGACAAAATTACAATGAGCAGTTCTTC; CDR3: CASSLWGQNYNEQFF
size: few; V: TRBV30; J: TRBJ2-7; D: TRBD2; DNA: TGTGCCTGGAGGCTAGCGGGCGCCTACGAGCAGTACTTC; CDR3: CAWRLAGAYEQYF
size: NA; V: TRBV13; J: TRBJ1-1; D: NA; DNA: TGTGCCAGCAGCCCGCAGGACGGGGGCACTGAAGCTTTCTTT; CDR3: CASSPQDGGTEAFF
size: few; V: TRBV25-1; J: TRBJ1-1; D: TRBD1; DNA: TGTGCCAGCAGGCCGGGACAGGGGGCTTTAATCACTGAAGCTTTCTTT; CDR3: CASRPGQGALITEAFF
size: few; V: TRBV7-2; J: TRBJ1-2; D: TRBD1; DNA: TGTGCCAGCAGCGGACAGGGTTTCGGTGGCTACACCTTC; CDR3: CASSGQGFGGYTF
size: NA; V: TRBV7-2; J: TRBJ1-2; D: NA; DNA: TGTGCCAGCAGCTCATGGCAGGGAGGCGTCTATGGCTACACCTTC; CDR3: CASSSWQGGVYGYTF
size: NA; V: TRBV7-6; J: TRBJ1-1; D: NA; DNA: TGTGCCAGCAGCCCGGTCGGGGGCACTGAAGCTTTCTTT; CDR3: CASSPVGGTEAFF
size: NA; V: TRBV6-1; J: TRBJ2-3; D: TRBD2; DNA: TGTGCCAGCACTAGCGGAGGCACAGATACGCAGTATTTT; CDR3: CASTSGGTDTQYF